Below, 5 T cell receptor beta chains from the same sample are listed, as sequenced in a study of blood T cell repertoires in COVID-19. Clones were sequenced by immunoSEQ multiplex PCR, and TCRdb holds only the in-frame ones, with some missing. The data contain approximately 170,000 clones, 75% to 85% of them singletons. Specimen: PBMCs or T cells enriched from blood (not recorded which). The receptors were gathered from a man aged 40-49 years who had recovered from COVID-19.

This clone was found many times. This chain joins TRBV5-1 and TRBJ2-2; 7 positions agree with TRBD1. Trimming took 4 bases from V and 0 from J; bases not matched to a gene: 6. CDR1 SGHRS and CDR2 YFSETQ come from the germline V gene. There are 16 residues in the CDR3. The DNA of the CDR3 is TGCGCCAGCAGCCGCGGACAGGCAGCGAACACCGGGGAGCTGTTTTTT. Encoded protein: CASSRGQAANTGELFF.

The chain carries TRBV5-1 and TRBJ1-4; TRBD1 matches 10 bases. Trimming cost V 4 bases and J 0 bases; bases outside gene matches: 6. CDR1 is SGHRS, CDR2 YFSETQ, per germline. This CDR3 contains 17 residues. CDR3 loop: CASSVGTGDATNEKLFF. CDR3 nucleotides: TGCGCCAGCAGCGTCGGGACAGGGGATGCAACTAATGAAAAACTGTTTTTT. The variable domain in full, completed from reference TRBV5-1 and TRBJ1-4, reads KAGVTQTPRYLIKTRGQQVTLSCSPISGHRSVSWYQQTPGQGLQFLFEYFSETQRNKGNFPGRFSGRQFSNSRSEMNVSTLELGDSALYLCASSVGTGDATNEKLFFGSGTQLSVL.

V and J are TRBV30 and TRBJ1-2; D call uncertain. V lost 2 bases and J lost 8, with 18 bases in between. CDR1 and CDR2 from the germline V gene are GTSNPN and SVGIG (reference sequence). CDR3 length: 14 amino acids. CDR3 nucleotide sequence: TGTGCCTGGAGTTATGTGGGCTTCCTATCGGGCTACACCTTC. It yields the protein CAWSYVGFLSGYTF.

The V gene is TRBV5-1, the J gene TRBJ1-1; maybe TRBD1 (6 bases). CDR1 is SGHRS and CDR2 is YFSETQ in the germline V gene. This CDR3 region has 18 residues. The V gene lost 0 bases and the J gene lost 3 bases, with 21 bases spanning the gap. The CDR3 spells CASSLARQGTRSDTEAFF. The DNA of the CDR3 is TGCGCCAGCAGCTTGGCCCGTCAGGGGACCCGTTCCGACACTGAAGCTTTCTTT.

Turning to this clone: Within the sample, other DNA sequences also encode this same CDR3. This chain connects TRBV7-3 to TRBJ1-2; 8 bases line up with TRBD1. The J segment lost 8 bases and the V segment lost 1 base, leaving 6 bases of the junction unmatched. The germline V gene has CDR1 SGHTA and CDR2 FQGTGA. The CDR3 spans 14 residues. The CDR3 DNA reads as TGTGCCAGCAGCTTAAAAGGACAGGGTCACGGCTACACCTTC. Protein product: CASSLKGQGHGYTF.